Listed here is a single TCR beta chain. The sample comes from a study of control samples from healthy donors and cancer patients. The V end was cut by 0 bases, the J end by 5 bases, with 11 bases between. CDR1 is LNHNV and CDR2 is YYDKDF in the germline V gene (reference sequence). The CDR3 is 15 amino acids. The repertoire was sequenced with immunoSEQ multiplex PCR; TCRdb's copy has only in-frame clones and lacks some. This sample carries more than 150,000 clones, about 94% of them seen once, and the ten largest clones take roughly 0.7%. V is TRBV15 and J is TRBJ2-1, with unresolved D. The TCR originated in a woman in her twenties or thirties in good health. Sequencing input: blood. The CDR3 DNA reads TGTGCCACCAGCAGAGATCTCGGCAGAAACAATGAGCAGTTCTTC. Translation: CATSRDLGRNNEQFF.